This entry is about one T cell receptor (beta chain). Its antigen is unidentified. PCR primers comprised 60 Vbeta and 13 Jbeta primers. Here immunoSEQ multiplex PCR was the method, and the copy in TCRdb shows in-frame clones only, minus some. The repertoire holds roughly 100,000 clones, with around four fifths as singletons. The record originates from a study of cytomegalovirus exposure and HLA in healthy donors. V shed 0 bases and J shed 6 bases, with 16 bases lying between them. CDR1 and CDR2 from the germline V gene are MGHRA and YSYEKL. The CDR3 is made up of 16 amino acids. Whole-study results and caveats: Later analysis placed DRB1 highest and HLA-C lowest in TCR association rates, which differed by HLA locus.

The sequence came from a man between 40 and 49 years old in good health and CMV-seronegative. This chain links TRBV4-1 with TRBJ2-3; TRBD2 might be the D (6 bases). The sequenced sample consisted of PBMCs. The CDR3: CASSQERARAGDTQYF. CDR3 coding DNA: TGCGCCAGCAGCCAAGAAAGGGCCCGGGCGGGGGATACGCAGTATTTT.